These 31 T cell receptor beta chains originate from one sample sequenced in a study of shared clonotypes between healthy human individuals. The table came from immunoSEQ multiplex PCR; TCRdb's copy has only in-frame clones and leaves some out. The sample records some 2.1 million clones, about 95% being singletons. Specimen: naive CD4+ T cells sorted from blood. Subset defined: CD45RA+ positively selected. The receptor source for this set is a young man in good health.

This sequence joins TRBV4-3 and TRBJ2-3, with TRBD1 matching 9 bases. Germline loops: CDR1 LGHNA, CDR2 YSLEER. V was pared by 4 bases and J by 7 bases, with 18 bases of the junction left unmatched. The CDR3 has 18 residues. CDR3 amino acids: CASSPQTMGQGGMNTQYF. CDR3 in DNA: TGCGCCAGCAGCCCGCAAACGATGGGACAGGGTGGGATGAATACGCAGTATTTT.

The CDR3 reads CASSVAGESYEQYF. Here the CDR3 DNA reads TGTGCCAGCAGCGTAGCCGGGGAATCCTACGAGCAGTACTTC. This chain links TRBV9 with TRBJ2-7; D may be TRBD2 (5 bases). This CDR3 has 14 residues. Trimming removed 0 bases at V and 1 base at J, with 8 bases between. CDR1 is SGDLS and CDR2 is YYNGEE in the germline V gene.

The chain couples TRBV13 to TRBJ1-3; D not resolved. Germline CDR1 reads PRHDT; CDR2 reads FYEKMQ (reference sequence). Trimming took off 3 bases at V and 0 bases at J, with 12 bases between the two ends. The CDR3 spans 16 residues. CDR3 in DNA: TGTGCCAGCAGCTTTAGGGATGCCTTCTCTGGAAACACCATATATTTT. It is translated as CASSFRDAFSGNTIYF.

The chain couples TRBV10-3 to TRBJ2-2; D is ambiguous. Germline CDR1 ENHRY, CDR2 SYGVKD. V was cut by 4 bases and J by 7 bases, with 7 bases left in between. The CDR3 is 12 amino acids. This CDR3 reads CAISGKGGELFF. As DNA, the CDR3 is TGTGCCATCAGTGGCAAAGGCGGGGAGCTGTTTTTT.

V is TRBV7-3 and J is TRBJ2-2, with TRBD1 identical over 7 bases. The V gene end was trimmed by 5 bases and the J gene end by 6 bases; junction bases not matched to a gene: 6. Germline V gives CDR1 SGHTA, CDR2 FQGTGA. The CDR3 is made up of 14 amino acids. The CDR3 DNA reads as TGTGCCAGCAGCACCCAGGGGGTGGCCGGGGAGCTGTTTTTT. The encoded protein is CASSTQGVAGELFF.

This rearrangement joins TRBV7-2 to TRBJ2-7, with D possibly TRBD1 on 6 matching bases. V dropped 5 bases and J dropped 2 bases, with 13 bases sitting between them. The CDR3 has 14 residues. Per the germline V gene, CDR1 is SGHTA and CDR2 is FQGNSA. The DNA of the CDR3 is TGTGCCAGCAGCATAGACAGGTCCGCCTACGAGCAGTACTTC. It yields the protein CASSIDRSAYEQYF.

This chain connects TRBV5-1 to TRBJ2-2; D possibly uses TRBD1 or TRBD2 (5 bases each). The CDR3 has 17 residues. V was pared by 4 bases and J by 0 bases, with 16 bases between. Germline V gene data show CDR1 as SGHRS and CDR2 as YFSETQ. The CDR3 loop reads CASSREPGTTNTGELFF. In DNA, the CDR3 is TGCGCCAGCAGCCGTGAACCTGGGACCACGAACACCGGGGAGCTGTTTTTT.

This chain connects TRBV9 to TRBJ1-3, with D perhaps matching TRBD1 (5 bases). CDR3 length equals 19 residues. The ends were cut back, 0 bases at V and 1 base at J, with 20 bases in the middle. Germline assignment: CDR1 SGDLS and CDR2 YYNGEE. The DNA for the CDR3 is TGTGCCAGCAGCGTAGCTTCTCAGGGTCTAGGGAATTCTGGAAACACCATATATTTT. Protein: CASSVASQGLGNSGNTIYF.

This rearrangement joins TRBV5-5 to TRBJ1-4; the D gene is possibly TRBD1 (5 bases). There are 14 residues in the CDR3. CDR1 is SGHKS and CDR2 is YYEKEE in the germline V gene (reference sequence). V shed 1 base and J shed 8 bases, with 12 bases lying between them. DNA of the CDR3: TGTGCCAGCAGCTTGAAGGGGAATGAGGAAAAACTGTTTTTT. It yields the protein CASSLKGNEEKLFF.

The chain joins TRBV28 to TRBJ2-7, with D unresolved. CDR1 is MDHEN, CDR2 SYDVKM, per germline. The CDR3 loop spans 13 amino acids. V was trimmed by 7 bases and J by 1 base, leaving 11 bases between them. The CDR3 sequence is CASTRYGSYEQYF. CDR3 sequence (DNA): TGTGCCAGCACTAGGTATGGGTCCTACGAGCAGTACTTC.

V is TRBV5-1 and J is TRBJ2-5; D is unresolved. V dropped 4 bases and J dropped 2 bases, with 15 bases sitting between them. Germline V gene data show CDR1 as SGHRS and CDR2 as YFSETQ. The CDR3 consists of 15 residues. CDR3 bases: TGCGCCAGCAGCGTTGTACCTATGCAACAAGAGACCCAGTACTTC. This codes for CASSVVPMQQETQYF.

In its sample, this clone was seen once. The chain joins TRBV27 to TRBJ2-7, with D unresolved. The V end was cut by 5 bases, the J end by 2 bases, with 13 bases between. The germline gives CDR1 MNHEY, CDR2 SMNVEV (reference sequence). This CDR3 is 14 amino acids long. CDR3 DNA sequence: TGTGCCAGCAGTAGTTACAGTTCTCCCTACGAGCAGTACTTC. It specifies CASSSYSSPYEQYF.

The chain employs TRBV6-5 and TRBJ2-7; 12 bases align to TRBD1. Germline lookup yields CDR1 MNHEY and CDR2 SVGAGI. V shed 3 bases, J shed 6 bases, and the junction held 6 bases outside the gene matches. The CDR3 loop spans 15 amino acids. In nucleotides, the CDR3 is TGTGCCAGCAGTTATCAGGGACAGGGGGCAATCGAGCAGTACTTC. Translation: CASSYQGQGAIEQYF.

This chain connects TRBV15 to TRBJ1-3; D unresolved. The CDR3 spans 12 residues. V lost 2 bases and J lost 4, with 3 bases in between. CDR1 LNHNV and CDR2 YYDKDF come from the germline V gene (reference sequence). The chain's CDR3 is CATSRLGNTIYF. As DNA, the CDR3 is TGTGCCACCAGCAGATTGGGAAACACCATATATTTT. The variable domain in full, completed from reference TRBV15 and TRBJ1-3, reads DAMVIQNPRYQVTQFGKPVTLSCSQTLNHNVMYWYQQKSSQAPKLLFHYYDKDFNNEADTPDNFQSRRPNTSFCFLDIRSPGLGDTAMYLCATSRLGNTIYFGEGSWLTVV.

This clone was recorded a few times. The chain's CDR3 is CAWSPRHLTDTQYF. The CDR3, as DNA: TGTGCCTGGAGTCCCCGACACCTCACAGATACGCAGTATTTT. The genes are TRBV30 and TRBJ2-3; no clear D. CDR3 length: 14 amino acids. The V and J ends lost 2 bases and 2 bases respectively, with 11 bases between them. CDR1 GTSNPN and CDR2 SVGIG come from the germline V gene (reference sequence).

The genes are TRBV9 and TRBJ2-2; TRBD2 aligns across 8 bases. CDR1 is SGDLS and CDR2 is YYNGEE in the germline V gene. The junction had 11 bases not matched to a gene; V was cut back by 1 base and J by 6 bases. The CDR3 covers 17 residues. In nucleotides, the CDR3 is TGTGCCAGCAGCGTACGGGCGAGCGGGAGTATGCCCGGGGAGCTGTTTTTT. Translated, it gives CASSVRASGSMPGELFF.

The chain has TRBV11-1 and TRBJ1-1, with 8 bases identical to TRBD1. The trim removed 5 bases at V and 4 bases at J, leaving 9 bases unmatched. The V gene's germline CDR1 is SGHAT and CDR2 FQDESV (reference sequence). The CDR3 is 15 amino acids. CDR3 sequence reads: CASSADRGRFTEAFF. The DNA of the CDR3 is TGTGCCAGCAGCGCCGACAGGGGCCGATTCACTGAAGCTTTCTTT.

The chain is built from TRBV30 and TRBJ2-7; 14 nucleotides match TRBD2. This CDR3 is 18 amino acids long. V was clipped by 2 bases and J by 4 bases; unmatched bases: 13. Germline CDR1 reads GTSNPN; CDR2 reads SVGIG (reference sequence). The CDR3 DNA reads as TGTGCCTGGAGTCCCCGGACTAGCGGGAGGCCTGCCGAATACGAGCAGTACTTC. Amino acids: CAWSPRTSGRPAEYEQYF.

The V gene is TRBV2, the J gene TRBJ1-2; D not certain. V was trimmed by 1 base and J by 6 bases, leaving 12 bases between them. CDR3 size: 14 residues. The germline V gene encodes CDR1 SNHLY and CDR2 FYNNEI. CDR3 residues: CASSEGGNRNGYTF. The CDR3 DNA reads as TGTGCCAGCAGTGAAGGAGGGAACCGGAATGGCTACACCTTC.

Concerning this clone: This could be a read error, since a much larger clone is one nucleotide away. Other DNA sequences in the sample encode the same CDR3. The gene calls are TRBV30 and TRBJ1-1; unclear D gene. The CDR3 runs 14 residues. Germline V lookup: CDR1 GTSNPN, CDR2 SVGIG (reference sequence). The ends were cut back, 7 bases at V and 7 bases at J, with 22 bases in the middle. CDR3 sequence (DNA): TGTGCCTTCCTACTTCCCCACAAGGGCCGTGAAGCTTTCTTT. Its translation is CAFLLPHKGREAFF.

J is TRBJ1-4 and V is TRBV7-8, with D unresolved. The ends were cut back, 2 bases at V and 0 bases at J, with 22 bases in the middle. The CDR3 is 20 amino acids. Germline V gene lookup returns CDR1 SGHVS and CDR2 FQNEAQ. The CDR3 here is CASSLIGSVITLPTNEKLFF. The CDR3 DNA sequence: TGTGCCAGCAGCTTAATAGGGTCAGTCATCACCCTACCAACTAATGAAAAACTGTTTTTT.

J is TRBJ2-3 and V is TRBV9; 13 bases align to TRBD2. There are 16 residues in the CDR3. CDR1 SGDLS and CDR2 YYNGEE come from the germline V gene. V shed 0 bases and J 6 bases; nucleotides not matched to a gene: 4. The CDR3 DNA is TGTGCCAGCAGCGTAGGGACTAGCGGGGGTCGTGATACGCAGTATTTT. Translating it yields CASSVGTSGGRDTQYF. The complete variable domain, with remaining parts taken from reference TRBV9 and TRBJ2-3, reads DSGVTQTPKHLITATGQRVTLRCSPRSGDLSVYWYQQSLDQGLQFLIQYYNGEERAKGNILERFSAQQFPDLHSELNLSSLELGDSALYFCASSVGTSGGRDTQYFGPGTRLTVL.

This chain joins TRBV7-2 and TRBJ1-6, with D unclear. CDR1 SGHTA and CDR2 FQGNSA come from the germline V gene. This CDR3 comprises 15 residues. The ends were cut back, 2 bases at V and 7 bases at J, with 12 bases in the middle. CDR3 coding DNA: TGTGCCAGCAGCTTACCCAGCCTGCTCAATTCACCCCTCCACTTT. Translation gives CASSLPSLLNSPLHF.

J is TRBJ1-2 and V is TRBV7-2; 7 bases are shared with TRBD1. CDR1 SGHTA and CDR2 FQGNSA come from the germline V gene. V lost 0 bases, J lost 5 bases, and 6 bases stayed unmatched. This CDR3 is 15 amino acids long. CDR3 coding DNA: TGTGCCAGCAGCTTAGCCCAGGGGGTAATATATGGCTACACCTTC. It codes for CASSLAQGVIYGYTF.

The CDR3 spells CASSIDGASPLHF. CDR3 in DNA: TGTGCCAGTAGTATAGATGGGGCGTCACCCCTCCACTTT. The gene calls are TRBV19 and TRBJ1-6; a possible D gene is TRBD1 (5 bases). V was shortened by 0 bases and J by 10 bases, with 7 bases between the two germline ends. CDR3 length: 13 amino acids. Per the germline V gene, CDR1 is LNHDA and CDR2 is SQIVND (reference sequence).

CDR3 coding DNA: TGTGCCAGCTCACCACCTACTAGCTTGTACGAGCAGTACTTC. This sequence encodes CASSPPTSLYEQYF. The V call is TRBV18, the J call TRBJ2-7, with TRBD2 as a possible D gene (6 bases). Deletions cut 0 bases from V and 4 bases from J, with 10 bases between. Germline V gene sequence: CDR1 KGHSH, CDR2 LQKENI. This CDR3 is built from 14 residues.

The genes are TRBV10-3 and TRBJ2-1; 8 bases map to TRBD2. The CDR3 spans 15 residues. Germline V gene lookup returns CDR1 ENHRY and CDR2 SYGVKD. V shed 3 bases and J 2 bases; nucleotides not matched to a gene: 3. This CDR3 reads CAISDAGGAYNEQFF. CDR3 nucleotide sequence: TGTGCCATCAGTGATGCGGGGGGCGCCTACAATGAGCAGTTCTTC.

This clone was picked up one time. This chain links TRBV2 with TRBJ1-1; tentative D call: TRBD1 (6 bases). The CDR3 has 15 amino acids. V was trimmed by 6 bases and J by 6 bases, leaving 20 bases between them. In germline, CDR1 is SNHLY, CDR2 FYNNEI. The CDR3 is CASRDPGTPAPEAFF. The CDR3 DNA is TGTGCCAGCAGGGACCCCGGGACACCGGCCCCTGAAGCTTTCTTT.

CDR3 sequence: CARVRDSTYEQYF. The CDR3, as DNA: TGTGCACGGGTTAGGGACAGCACCTACGAGCAGTACTTC. The rearrangement joins TRBV19 to TRBJ2-7, with 7 bases fitting TRBD1. Germline V gene data show CDR1 as LNHDA and CDR2 as SQIVND (reference sequence). The CDR3 contains 13 residues.

This clone occurred once. The CDR3 loop is CASSRPGQGYLNEQYF. The CDR3 nucleotides read TGTGCCAGCAGTCGGCCGGGACAGGGGTATTTGAACGAGCAGTACTTC. The rearrangement uses TRBV7-8 and TRBJ2-7; 10 bases agree with TRBD1. CDR1 SGHVS and CDR2 FQNEAQ come from the germline V gene. The V segment lost 6 bases and the J segment 5 bases; nucleotides outside the gene matches: 13. This CDR3 contains 16 residues.

This chain joins TRBV19 and TRBJ1-3; D is undetermined. Trimming removed 0 bases at V and 0 bases at J, with 9 bases between. CDR1 and CDR2 (germline): LNHDA, SQIVND (reference sequence). The CDR3 has 16 residues. The CDR3 bases are TGTGCCAGTAGTATAGATAACGACCGCTCTGGAAACACCATATATTTT. This translates into CASSIDNDRSGNTIYF.